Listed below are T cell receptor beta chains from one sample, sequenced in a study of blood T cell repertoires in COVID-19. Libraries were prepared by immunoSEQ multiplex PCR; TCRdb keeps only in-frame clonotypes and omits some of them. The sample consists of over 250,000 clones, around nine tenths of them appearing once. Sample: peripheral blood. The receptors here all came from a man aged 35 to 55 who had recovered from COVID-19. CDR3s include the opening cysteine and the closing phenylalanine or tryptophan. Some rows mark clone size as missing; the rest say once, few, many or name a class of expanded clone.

cdr3_aa: CASSQTTGLAFF; clone_size: -; v_call: TRBV6-5; j_call: TRBJ1-1
cdr3_aa: CASSRGEDRDEQFF; clone_size: -; v_call: TRBV6-4; j_call: TRBJ2-1
cdr3_aa: CASIPSRAGHTEAFF; clone_size: -; v_call: TRBV2; j_call: TRBJ1-1
cdr3_aa: CASSLSQETQYF; clone_size: -; v_call: TRBV5-1; j_call: TRBJ2-5
cdr3_aa: CASSFGSQGFEQYF; clone_size: -; v_call: TRBV5-1; j_call: TRBJ2-7
cdr3_aa: CASSQDVGGTPYEQYF; clone_size: -; v_call: TRBV4-2; j_call: TRBJ2-7
cdr3_aa: CASSLISGYEYF; clone_size: -; v_call: TRBV12-3/TRBV12-4; j_call: TRBJ2-7
cdr3_aa: CASKIRTGGETQYF; clone_size: -; v_call: TRBV2; j_call: TRBJ2-5
cdr3_aa: CASSLERTGGAGYNEQFF; clone_size: -; v_call: TRBV5-1; j_call: TRBJ2-1
cdr3_aa: CASSLGLGEAQPQHF; clone_size: -; v_call: TRBV7-2; j_call: TRBJ1-5
cdr3_aa: CASSVAPQGQRGNYGYTF; clone_size: -; v_call: TRBV9; j_call: TRBJ1-2
cdr3_aa: CASTSGSGRGQNQPQHF; clone_size: -; v_call: TRBV7-9; j_call: TRBJ1-5
cdr3_aa: CASSHRGAETQYF; clone_size: -; v_call: TRBV28; j_call: TRBJ2-5
cdr3_aa: CASSQDLDTLPEQYF; clone_size: once; v_call: TRBV4-3; j_call: TRBJ2-7
cdr3_aa: CASSLLGVAGGPSNEQYF; clone_size: -; v_call: TRBV7-2; j_call: TRBJ2-7
cdr3_aa: CASSLVLAGGTDTQYF; clone_size: once; v_call: TRBV11-2; j_call: TRBJ2-3
cdr3_aa: CASSMWGREETQYF; clone_size: -; v_call: TRBV19; j_call: TRBJ2-5
cdr3_aa: CASSLEGGTGRYF; clone_size: -; v_call: TRBV7-8; j_call: TRBJ2-7
cdr3_aa: CASGTQGISPLHF; clone_size: -; v_call: TRBV12-3/TRBV12-4; j_call: TRBJ1-6
cdr3_aa: CASSQDARGTQYF; clone_size: -; v_call: TRBV4-3; j_call: TRBJ2-3
cdr3_aa: CASSLVVNEQFF; clone_size: -; v_call: TRBV14; j_call: TRBJ2-1
cdr3_aa: CASRHVGQTYNEQFF; clone_size: few; v_call: TRBV19; j_call: TRBJ2-1
cdr3_aa: CASSKGLAAGTNTGELFF; clone_size: once; v_call: TRBV5-1; j_call: TRBJ2-2
cdr3_aa: CASSDGTSGSIYNEQFF; clone_size: -; v_call: TRBV2; j_call: TRBJ2-1
cdr3_aa: CASSAKSGSSADTQYF; clone_size: -; v_call: TRBV6-6; j_call: TRBJ2-3
cdr3_aa: CATTPLPGREGANVLTF; clone_size: few; v_call: TRBV6-2/TRBV6-3; j_call: TRBJ2-6
cdr3_aa: CASSQVQNSPLHF; clone_size: few; v_call: TRBV3-1/TRBV3-2; j_call: TRBJ1-6
cdr3_aa: CASSSLGQRIDGYTF; clone_size: -; v_call: TRBV5-1; j_call: TRBJ1-2
cdr3_aa: CASSPGQGNTEAFF; clone_size: -; v_call: TRBV7-2; j_call: TRBJ1-1
cdr3_aa: CAWSSWDNSYEQYF; clone_size: -; v_call: TRBV30; j_call: TRBJ2-7
cdr3_aa: CASSQGQGFDKNIQYF; clone_size: -; v_call: TRBV6-6; j_call: TRBJ2-4
cdr3_aa: CASSPTSQAAPDGELFF; clone_size: -; v_call: TRBV25-1; j_call: TRBJ2-2
cdr3_aa: CASSRGGNGKLFF; clone_size: -; v_call: TRBV13; j_call: TRBJ1-4
cdr3_aa: CATTARAGRRDEQFF; clone_size: -; v_call: TRBV14; j_call: TRBJ2-1
cdr3_aa: CASSPDRVPQYF; clone_size: -; v_call: TRBV3-1/TRBV3-2; j_call: TRBJ2-3
cdr3_aa: CASSLQGAADEAFF; clone_size: -; v_call: TRBV7-2; j_call: TRBJ1-1
cdr3_aa: CASSETGRDNSPLHF; clone_size: -; v_call: TRBV25-1; j_call: TRBJ1-6
cdr3_aa: CASSLWVGAGYTF; clone_size: -; v_call: TRBV7-2; j_call: TRBJ1-2
cdr3_aa: CASSKGNGHTDTQYF; clone_size: -; v_call: TRBV21-1; j_call: TRBJ2-3
cdr3_aa: CASSLRTSGRGTYEQYF; clone_size: -; v_call: TRBV5-1; j_call: TRBJ2-7
cdr3_aa: CATNPRGSTDTQYF; clone_size: -; v_call: TRBV15; j_call: TRBJ2-3
cdr3_aa: CASSLGTGPYNEQFF; clone_size: few; v_call: TRBV7-2; j_call: TRBJ2-1
cdr3_aa: CASNDRAGGGYTF; clone_size: -; v_call: TRBV3-1/TRBV3-2; j_call: TRBJ1-2
cdr3_aa: CASSLGHGNTIYF; clone_size: -; v_call: TRBV28; j_call: TRBJ1-3
cdr3_aa: CASSMGGSAQHF; clone_size: -; v_call: TRBV19; j_call: TRBJ1-5
cdr3_aa: CASSLSSGVTYEQYF; clone_size: -; v_call: TRBV19; j_call: TRBJ2-7
cdr3_aa: CSARPDGEAFF; clone_size: -; v_call: TRBV20-1; j_call: TRBJ1-1
cdr3_aa: CASSGGRSQPSNYGYTF; clone_size: -; v_call: TRBV9; j_call: TRBJ1-2
cdr3_aa: CSVDLGLQETQYF; clone_size: -; v_call: TRBV29-1; j_call: TRBJ2-5
cdr3_aa: CASSEVRLAGVETQYF; clone_size: -; v_call: TRBV9; j_call: TRBJ2-5
cdr3_aa: CASSQVRRETQYF; clone_size: -; v_call: TRBV3-1/TRBV3-2; j_call: TRBJ2-5
cdr3_aa: CASSIYARGEGYTF; clone_size: -; v_call: TRBV19; j_call: TRBJ1-2
cdr3_aa: CASSLVGGESSYEQYF; clone_size: -; v_call: TRBV27; j_call: TRBJ2-7